This T cell receptor (beta chain) was sequenced during a study of radiotherapy plus CTLA-4 blockade in lung cancer. TCRdb's copy holds only in-frame clones and misses some; the assay was immunoSEQ multiplex PCR. Of approximately 89,000 clones listed, roughly four fifths are singletons. The CDR3 has 15 amino acids. Trimming removed 4 bases from V and 0 bases from J, with 11 bases in between. From germline, CDR1 is SGDLS and CDR2 YYNGEE. The study gave focal radiation plus ipilimumab CTLA-4 blockade to patients with chemo-refractory metastatic non-small-cell lung cancer. Study-level points and caveats: Some TCR clones had been derived from tumors. These clones expanded in peripheral blood after radiotherapy plus ipilimumab.

This clone showed up just once. Its antigen is not identified. This sequence originates from a human donor with non-small cell lung cancer that progressed on radiotherapy plus ipilimumab. This rearrangement joins TRBV9 to TRBJ2-1; D possibly corresponds to TRBD1 (6 bases). This material consisted of peripheral blood, taken from a patient treated with radiotherapy plus ipilimumab. CDR3 nucleotide sequence: TGTGCCAGCAGCCCAGTGGGACACTCCTACAATGAGCAGTTCTTC. The encoded protein is CASSPVGHSYNEQFF. The whole variable domain, remainder taken from reference TRBV9 and TRBJ2-1, is DSGVTQTPKHLITATGQRVTLRCSPRSGDLSVYWYQQSLDQGLQFLIQYYNGEERAKGNILERFSAQQFPDLHSELNLSSLELGDSALYFCASSPVGHSYNEQFFGPGTRLTVL.